This TCR beta chain was observed in a study of siplizumab effects on memory and regulatory T cells. Findings and limits, study-wide: Naive T cells seemed more diverse than memory cells; they also seemed major alloresponse contributors.

The CDR3 extends over 13 amino acids. The V segment lost 5 bases and the J segment 4 bases; nucleotides outside the gene matches: 4. The germline CDR1 and CDR2 sequences are MGHDK and SYGVNS. As regards this clone: Its cognate antigen is unknown.

Clones were read by immunoSEQ multiplex PCR, and TCRdb kept only the in-frame ones, dropping some. The repertoire holds under 70,000 clones, about 80% seen once, with 0.42% in the top ten. The chain combines TRBV25-1 with TRBJ1-2; TRBD1 agrees at 7 bases. The receptor was isolated from a human donor in good health. Input material: memory CD4+ T cells sorted from blood. The CDR3 loop reads CASSYRDSYGYTF. In DNA form, the CDR3 reads TGTGCCAGCAGTTACCGGGACAGCTATGGCTACACCTTC.